The 11 T cell receptor beta chains below come from one sample, sequenced in a study of shared clonotypes between healthy human individuals. TCRdb keeps only in-frame clones here, not all; method: immunoSEQ multiplex PCR. There are millions of clones in the sample; approximately 90% occur only once, and 0.11% to 0.15% lies in the top ten. The sample was naive CD4+ T cells sorted from blood. Regarding subset: CD45RA+ positively selected. These receptor sequences come from a man between 18 and 35 years old in good health.

This chain joins TRBV6-5 and TRBJ2-7; D is possibly TRBD1 (6 bases). V was cut by 2 bases and J by 4 bases, with 15 bases left in between. The CDR3 totals 15 residues. Germline V CDR1 and CDR2: MNHEY, SVGAGI. This CDR3 is CASSYKQGTAYEQYF. The CDR3 region has the DNA TGTGCCAGCAGTTACAAACAGGGCACAGCTTACGAGCAGTACTTC.

The rearrangement uses TRBV7-8 and TRBJ1-1; D unclear. The CDR3 consists of 13 residues. CDR1 is SGHVS, CDR2 FQNEAQ, per germline. V lost 4 bases to trimming and J lost 5 bases, with 11 bases between them. The CDR3 DNA reads TGTGCCAGCAGCTACGAAGGTTGGACTGAAGCTTTCTTT. Its translation is CASSYEGWTEAFF. Full variable domain (outside the CDR3, taken from reference TRBV7-8 and TRBJ1-1): GAGVSQSPRYKVAKRGQDVALRCDPISGHVSLFWYQQALGQGPEFLTYFQNEAQLDKSGLPSDRFFAERPEGSVSTLKIQRTQQEDSAVYLCASSYEGWTEAFFGQGTRLTVV.

The J gene is TRBJ1-1, the V gene TRBV5-6, with a weak D call TRBD1 (5 bases). V lost 7 bases to trimming and J lost 6 bases, with 22 bases between them. The CDR3 covers 15 residues. Germline V gene lookup returns CDR1 SGHDT and CDR2 YYEEEE. DNA of the CDR3: TGTGCCAGCTCCCCTTTCCCACAGGATCCCCCTGAAGCTTTCTTT. Translating gives CASSPFPQDPPEAFF.

The chain couples TRBV6-6 to TRBJ2-2; D gene ambiguous. Trimming pared 3 bases from V and 4 bases from J, leaving 9 bases between. Germline CDR1 reads MNHNY; CDR2 reads SVGAGI (reference sequence). CDR3 length equals 14 residues. The CDR3 DNA is TGTGCCAGCAGTTATTCAGACACCACCGGGGAGCTGTTTTTT. It is translated as CASSYSDTTGELFF.

The chain joins TRBV11-2 to TRBJ2-3; 8 bases match TRBD2. Germline trimming cut 3 bases from V and 5 bases from J; bases unmatched to any gene: 7. CDR3 size: 15 residues. Germline V gene data show CDR1 as SGHAT and CDR2 as FQNNGV. The chain's CDR3 is CASSLREEGQDTQYF. In DNA, the CDR3 is TGTGCCAGCAGCTTGCGGGAGGAGGGCCAAGATACGCAGTATTTT.

The V and J genes are TRBV20-1 and TRBJ2-7; TRBD2 matches at 7 bases. There are 11 residues in the CDR3. With 7 bases clipped from V and 2 bases from J, the junction kept 2 bases outside the gene matches. Germline V gene data show CDR1 as DFQATT and CDR2 as SNEGSKA (reference sequence). Written as DNA, the CDR3 is TGCAGTGTTGGGACTACCTACGAGCAGTACTTC. Its protein is CSVGTTYEQYF.

The CDR3, as DNA: TGTGCCAGCGGTGTTTTACAGGGGGTCTATGGCTACACCTTC. It yields the protein CASGVLQGVYGYTF. J is TRBJ1-2 and V is TRBV27; 8 nucleotides align to TRBD1. The CDR3 contains 14 residues. V was pared by 8 bases and J by 4 bases, with 9 bases of the junction left unmatched. The V gene's germline CDR1 is MNHEY and CDR2 SMNVEV (reference sequence).

This chain connects TRBV18 to TRBJ2-5, with D unresolved. V shed 0 bases and J shed 2 bases, with 10 bases lying between them. The CDR3 runs to 15 residues. CDR1 and CDR2 from the germline V gene are KGHSH and LQKENI. CDR3 DNA: TGTGCCAGCTCACCACCCAGCCTTTCTCAAGAGACCCAGTACTTC. Translated, it gives CASSPPSLSQETQYF.

The V gene is TRBV28, the J gene TRBJ2-3, with D possibly TRBD2 on 6 matching bases. Germline V CDR1 and CDR2: MDHEN, SYDVKM. The CDR3 runs 16 residues. The V gene lost 3 bases and the J gene lost 2 bases, with 15 bases spanning the gap. CDR3 in amino acids: CASSFPLWGDTDTQYF. CDR3 nucleotide sequence: TGTGCCAGCAGTTTCCCTTTATGGGGGGACACAGATACGCAGTATTTT.

The V gene is TRBV7-6, the J gene TRBJ2-1; a weak D match, TRBD2 (6 bases). Per the germline V gene, CDR1 is SGHVS and CDR2 is FNYEAQ. There are 16 residues in the CDR3. The V gene lost 5 bases and the J gene lost 4 bases, with 18 bases spanning the gap. Here the CDR3 DNA reads TGTGCCAGCAGCCCCGCGGGGTTGTGGGGTTACAATGAGCAGTTCTTC. Protein product: CASSPAGLWGYNEQFF.

The chain recombines TRBV14 with TRBJ2-5, with D possibly called TRBD1 or TRBD2 (6 bases each). The CDR3 totals 13 residues. V was clipped by 5 bases and J by 5 bases, with 12 bases between them. In germline, CDR1 is SGHDN, CDR2 FVKESK. As DNA, the CDR3 is TGTGCCAGCAGCGGGGGGCCCCGGGAGACCCAGTACTTC. Protein sequence: CASSGGPRETQYF.